This entry lists 16 T cell receptor beta chains sequenced from one sample in a study of graft-versus-host responses after intestinal transplantation. Their antigen targets remain unknown. Sequencing was performed with immunoSEQ multiplex PCR; in TCRdb, only in-frame clones are kept and a portion is missing. The sample contains roughly 120,000 clones, around 90% of which appear only once. The sample in question was unstimulated CD4+ T cells sorted from spleen or lymph node cells, obtained before transplant. Source of these receptors: a human donor who was the organ donor for an intestinal transplant.

This clone showed up just once. The V and J genes are TRBV11-2 and TRBJ2-5; TRBD2 aligns across 9 bases. V was clipped by 6 bases and J by 2 bases; unmatched bases: 16. Germline-derived CDR1 and CDR2 are SGHAT and FQNNGV. The CDR3 contains 18 residues. The CDR3 nucleotides read TGTGCCAGCAGGTATCCGGTGCTAGCGGGATCGAATCAAGAGACCCAGTACTTC. Its translation is CASRYPVLAGSNQETQYF. Full variable domain (rest looked up from reference TRBV11-2 and TRBJ2-5): EAGVAQSPRYKIIEKRQSVAFWCNPISGHATLYWYQQILGQGPKLLIQFQNNGVVDDSQLPKDRFSAERLKGVDSTLKIQPAKLEDSAVYLCASRYPVLAGSNQETQYFGPGTRLLVL.

This clone has a single count. J is TRBJ2-7 and V is TRBV11-2, with unresolved D. Per germline, CDR1 SGHAT and CDR2 FQNNGV. This CDR3 has 14 residues. Trimming pared 5 bases from V and 0 bases from J, leaving 11 bases between. CDR3 loop: CASSQDPSSYEQYF. In DNA, the CDR3 is TGTGCCAGCAGCCAAGACCCAAGCTCCTACGAGCAGTACTTC.

The chain links TRBV30 to TRBJ1-4; possible D gene TRBD1, 6 bases. The CDR3 is 14 residues long. Germline V gives CDR1 GTSNPN, CDR2 SVGIG (reference sequence). The V and J ends lost 2 bases and 1 base respectively, with 8 bases between them. CDR3 nucleotide sequence: TGTGCCTGGAGTCGAGGGGGAACTAATGAAAAACTGTTTTTT. Translation: CAWSRGGTNEKLFF.

The chain links TRBV4-1 to TRBJ1-1; tentative D call: TRBD1 (5 bases). Trimming took 0 bases from V and 4 from J, leaving 12 bases between them. The germline V gene has CDR1 MGHRA and CDR2 YSYEKL. This CDR3 comprises 15 residues. The chain's CDR3 is CASSQERAGITEAFF. CDR3 coding DNA: TGCGCCAGCAGCCAAGAGAGGGCAGGGATCACTGAAGCTTTCTTT.

V usage is TRBV7-8 and J usage is TRBJ2-4; possibly TRBD1 or TRBD2 for D (5 bases each). The CDR3 runs 18 residues. The germline V gene has CDR1 SGHVS and CDR2 FQNEAQ. Trimming left V 3 bases short and J 7 bases short, with 25 bases between. The CDR3 DNA reads TGTGCCAGCAGCTTTCCGAAAGCTTCTTGGGACGAGGTCAACATTCAGTACTTC. It yields the protein CASSFPKASWDEVNIQYF.

V is TRBV6-5 and J is TRBJ2-5; possibly TRBD1 for D (7 bases). CDR3 length: 14 amino acids. Trimming took 4 bases from V and 5 from J, leaving 14 bases between them. Germline assignment: CDR1 MNHEY and CDR2 SVGAGI. The CDR3 bases are TGTGCCAGCAGTTTAGACAGGGCGGGGGAGACCCAGTACTTC. Translated: CASSLDRAGETQYF.

V is TRBV5-5 and J is TRBJ1-2, with D possibly being TRBD1 (6 bases). Germline lookup yields CDR1 SGHKS and CDR2 YYEKEE (reference sequence). V was trimmed by 5 bases and J by 0 bases, leaving 8 bases between them. The CDR3 is 13 residues long. The CDR3 nucleotides are TGTGCCAGCAGGCGGACAGCTAACTATGGCTACACCTTC. Translated, it gives CASRRTANYGYTF.

This rearrangement joins TRBV27 to TRBJ2-5, with 11 nucleotides matching TRBD2. With 4 bases clipped from V and 5 bases from J, the junction kept 15 bases outside the gene matches. The CDR3 is made up of 18 amino acids. Germline V lookup: CDR1 MNHEY, CDR2 SMNVEV (reference sequence). The chain's CDR3 is CASSSRLAGTGVRETQYF. In nucleotides, the CDR3 is TGTGCCAGCAGTTCCAGACTAGCGGGGACGGGCGTCAGGGAGACCCAGTACTTC.

The chain carries TRBV30 and TRBJ1-1, with D possibly matching TRBD1 (5 bases). V lost 2 bases, J lost 1 base, and 8 bases lay in between. The CDR3 consists of 13 residues. Germline CDR1 reads GTSNPN; CDR2 reads SVGIG (reference sequence). Here the CDR3 reads CAWSIQGNTEAFF. Written as DNA, the CDR3 is TGTGCCTGGAGTATCCAGGGGAACACTGAAGCTTTCTTT.

The rearrangement joins TRBV5-1 to TRBJ2-7, with 12 bases lining up with TRBD1. V lost 2 bases, J lost 5 bases, and 5 bases stayed unmatched. Per germline, CDR1 SGHRS and CDR2 YFSETQ. CDR3 length equals 15 residues. The CDR3 spells CASSLVGQGADEQYF. The DNA for the CDR3 is TGCGCCAGCAGCTTAGTGGGACAGGGGGCTGACGAGCAGTACTTC.

V and J are TRBV19 and TRBJ1-5; 7 bases line up with TRBD1. The CDR3 loop spans 18 amino acids. The germline CDR1 and CDR2 sequences are LNHDA and SQIVND (reference sequence). J gave up 5 bases and V 4 bases, and 17 bases lay outside the gene matches. Here the CDR3 reads CASSTPPGTVLQYQPQHF. Here the CDR3 DNA reads TGTGCCAGTAGTACCCCCCCGGGGACAGTTCTTCAGTATCAGCCCCAGCATTTT.

The CDR3 is CASSWLDEQFF. In DNA form, the CDR3 reads TGCGCCAGCAGTTGGTTGGATGAGCAGTTCTTC. The V gene is TRBV5-1, the J gene TRBJ2-1; D not resolved. CDR1 and CDR2 from the germline V gene are SGHRS and YFSETQ. The CDR3 totals 11 residues. The germline V and J ends were trimmed by 5 bases and 8 bases, with 8 bases remaining between them. The whole variable domain, filled in from reference TRBV5-1 and TRBJ2-1, reads KAGVTQTPRYLIKTRGQQVTLSCSPISGHRSVSWYQQTPGQGLQFLFEYFSETQRNKGNFPGRFSGRQFSNSRSEMNVSTLELGDSALYLCASSWLDEQFFGPGTRLTVL.

DNA for the CDR3: TGTGCCAGCAGCCAAGATCTACAGGCCGGGGGGGGCACTGAAGCTTTCTTT. It codes for CASSQDLQAGGGTEAFF. The chain carries TRBV4-2 and TRBJ1-1; D possibly corresponds to TRBD1 (5 bases). The V gene's germline CDR1 is LGHNA and CDR2 YNFKEQ. The V and J ends lost 0 bases and 4 bases respectively, with 18 bases between them. The CDR3 runs 17 residues.

The rearrangement joins TRBV5-1 to TRBJ2-3; 9 nucleotides match TRBD2. Germline CDR1 is SGHRS and CDR2 is YFSETQ. Unmatched junction bases numbered 6, after V lost 3 bases and J lost 1 base. The CDR3 runs 16 residues. The CDR3 reads CASSWIAGVGTDTQYF. CDR3 nucleotides: TGCGCCAGCAGCTGGATAGCGGGAGTTGGCACAGATACGCAGTATTTT. Full variable domain (missing parts from reference TRBV5-1 and TRBJ2-3): KAGVTQTPRYLIKTRGQQVTLSCSPISGHRSVSWYQQTPGQGLQFLFEYFSETQRNKGNFPGRFSGRQFSNSRSEMNVSTLELGDSALYLCASSWIAGVGTDTQYFGPGTRLTVL.

As DNA, the CDR3 is TGTGCCAGTAGACAGCGGGTAAGCACAGATACGCAGTATTTT. It translates to CASRQRVSTDTQYF. The V call is TRBV19, the J call TRBJ2-3, with a weak D call TRBD2 (6 bases). The CDR3 runs to 14 residues. V was shortened by 6 bases and J by 0 bases, with 10 bases between the two germline ends. Germline assignment: CDR1 LNHDA and CDR2 SQIVND (reference sequence).

The gene calls are TRBV7-9 and TRBJ2-7, with D possibly matching TRBD1 (6 bases). V shed 3 bases and J shed 3 bases, with 18 bases lying between them. The CDR3 runs 16 residues. Looked up from germline, CDR1 is SEHNR and CDR2 is FQNEAQ (reference sequence). The CDR3: CASSLGRGKGDYEQYF. The CDR3 nucleotides read TGTGCCAGCAGCTTGGGCAGGGGTAAGGGGGACTACGAGCAGTACTTC.